This T cell receptor (beta chain) appears in the sequencing data of a study of CD8+ T cells in alopecia areata. Study-wide findings and caveats: Numerous expanded lesional clones remained in scalp and blood during tofacitinib. Scalp clonality dropped significantly under tofacitinib, as did expanded CD8+ top-100 clones.

Specified treatment: oral pan-JAK inhibitor, 5-10 mg twice daily. Peripheral blood samples and lesional scalp punch biopsies were obtained from alopecia areata patients. J gave up 0 bases and V 7 bases, and 15 bases lay outside the gene matches. Germline values: CDR1 MGHRA, CDR2 YSYEKL. The CDR3 has 19 residues. Following extraction, RNA underwent reverse transcription to cDNA, which served as the sequencing template. Method: immunoSEQ multiplex PCR; TCRdb's copy keeps in-frame clones and lacks some. The repertoire has under 150,000 clones, roughly three fifths of them found once; the top ten carry around 3.4%. This clone was observed a few times. Its antigen is as yet unknown.

The sequences come from CD4+ T cells sorted from blood, collected at week 24, from a patient treated with tofacitinib. This chain joins TRBV4-1 and TRBJ2-6, with 7 bases matching TRBD1. This receptor was identified in a human donor with alopecia areata. DNA of the CDR3: TGCGCCAGCACCCCGATAAGTAGGACAGGTAGCTCTGGGGCCAACGTCCTGACTTTC. Amino acids: CASTPISRTGSSGANVLTF.